This paragraph covers one TCR beta chain sequence. What this receptor recognizes is not known. The read stops 3 residues short of the end of the CDR3; the missing end is completed from the germline J gene. The data belong to a study of T cells in women clearing cervical HPV infection (dated 2018 in TCRdb). Broadly, across the study: The cases were about 23 women with histologically confirmed HPV16-related CIN3 or worse, and 2 of those women had invasive cancers. As quality controls, five blinded duplicates were added to each group, bringing the total to 60 or so samples made up of 50 or so participants and some ten replicates. Blood from cases was drawn at the visit where the lesion was first identified, while blood from controls was drawn once the infection was no longer detected. Among cases, blood sampling came a median of approximately 150 days after lesion detection, with an interquartile range of about 85 to 200 days. The exploratory proof-of-principle case-control study was nested within the Guanacaste HPV Natural History Study in Costa Rica and compared TCR repertoires across cervical HPV16 outcomes. Cases and controls were matched on age within five years and on year of sample collection. The parent cohort enrolled 10,000 or so women aged 18 or older in Guanacaste, Costa Rica, during about 1992 to 1995 and followed them for 6 to 7 years. Since only a few of the women had HLA typing available, the possibility that HLA type was acting as a confounder could not be ruled out. A median age of approximately 30 years was observed in cases versus roughly 38 in controls, and no significant differences in baseline characteristics were found. The controls were over 20 women whose single incident HPV16 infection cleared within 12 months with no development of precancer or cancer. Study-level results and caveats: The cross-sectional design could not show whether associations preceded infection or resulted from it; effector/memory subsets and HPV-specific T cells were not isolated. Across sequencing depths, CIN3+ cases showed significantly higher TCR repertoire richness than controls, but evenness did not differ between the groups. By combining richness with V gene abundances, random forest classifiers separated cases from controls with an estimated AUC of about 0.82. Because T-cell numbers per sample were unknown, differences in richness could reflect varying T-cell content rather than repertoire biology. Lower TRBV6-7 relative abundance was observed in cases than in controls (around 0.1% versus 0.15%; Bonferroni P = 0.0008).

The immunoSEQ assay used multiplex PCR to amplify TCR beta CDR3 regions from an average of around 1.2 ug of genomic DNA per sample. The assay corrected primer bias using a complete synthetic TCR repertoire to establish an amplification baseline. Amplicons were sequenced on the Illumina platform. The paper's processing steps were these. Sequences were error-corrected by clustering with frequency ratios and a modified nearest-neighbor algorithm and were then analyzed in the immunoSEQ Analyzer with IMGT gene definitions. At each rarefaction depth, TCR richness and evenness were averaged over 20 rarefaction repeats, and samples with fewer sequences than the depth were excluded. Wilcoxon rank sum tests with FDR correction were used to compare V, D and J gene relative abundances between the groups. An intraclass correlation of around 96% for TCR richness and an average of around 82% across 60 to 80 gene segments were obtained from the blinded duplicates. The clones in this table, taken by TCRdb from immuneACCESS, are in-frame only. Not every clone is retained; where verified, under half of the shortfall comes from an unresolved V gene, and the cause of the rest is unknown. That table gives V, J and clone size, and the DNA gave D and trimming. The sample table gives over 30,000 clones. Of the sample, about 1.7% is held by the ten largest clones.

The germline V gene (reference sequence) supplies CDR1 DFQATT and CDR2 SNEGSKA. Germline trimming: 1 base from V, 1 base from J; junction bases outside gene matches: 5. From cysteine to phenylalanine, the CDR3 is 15 amino acids long. Part of the CDR3 DNA is given, 36 bases translated from base 1. Every participant had a single incident cervical HPV16 infection, and prevalent HPV16 infections were excluded. Cervical HPV DNA was detected with MY09/MY11 PCR, and genotyping was done by dot-blot hybridization. More than 14 mL of heparinized blood was centrifuged, after which the buffy coat was aliquoted, frozen at -30 degrees C, and then stored at -80 degrees C. QIAGEN kits were used to extract genomic DNA from buffy coat specimens.

Sequencing was performed on blood buffy coat. This TCR derives from a woman between 18 and 70 years old with a cervical HPV16 infection that either progressed to CIN3+ or cleared (not recorded which). The chain employs TRBV20-1 and TRBJ1-2, and 8 bases in between align with TRBD1. CDR3 DNA (partial): TGCAGTGCTAGAGCAGGGGGCGGTGATAACTATGGC. It translates as CSARAGGGDNYG. The CDR3 in full is CSARAGGGDNYGYTF.